This T cell receptor beta chain comes out of a study of cytomegalovirus exposure and HLA in healthy donors. Study overall: Ancestry clustering placed roughly 86% of several hundred genotyped donors in the Caucasian-associated cluster. General study points: Upon later analysis, HLA-associated TCR beta chains proved more clonally expanded than other, equally common chains. Apart from CMV serostatus, no immune exposure information was available. Later, an analysis found that common viral pathogens appeared to be linked with several of the most significant clusters.

Researchers ran the PCR with 60 Vbeta and 13 Jbeta primers. Profiled with immunoSEQ multiplex PCR; TCRdb holds only in-frame clones, not every one. The table includes some 190,000 clones, about 79% detected once. Germline CDR1 reads LNHDA; CDR2 reads SQIVND (reference sequence). V was cut by 6 bases and J by 11 bases, with 20 bases left in between. CDR3 length: 13 residues. This clone was seen more than once but under ten times. Its specificity is not known. Input material: PBMCs. The receptor comes from a man between 18 and 29 years old in good health and CMV-seronegative. The V call is TRBV19, the J call TRBJ2-7, with a tentative D call TRBD1 (6 bases). The CDR3 nucleotides read TGTGCCAGTAGCTTCCCCGGGACACCCTCGAAGTACTTC. Its protein is CASSFPGTPSKYF.